This TCR beta chain was observed in a study of vaccination effects on CD4 cells after COVID-19. Study details: Post-vaccine samples followed the second dose by a median of 72 days.

Using immunoSEQ multiplex PCR, the repertoire was profiled, and TCRdb retains in-frame clones only, with some absent. In the table there are about 81,000 clones, over 70% of which are singletons. Germline CDR1 is SGDLS and CDR2 is YYNGEE. CDR3 length: 13 residues. Between the trimmed V and J ends, which lost 4 bases and 4 bases, there was a span of 11 bases. A remark on this clone: Its antigen is unidentified.

Ahead of sequencing, the ViraFEST assay grew antigen-specific CD4+ T cells using viral peptide pools. Isolating CD4+ T cells followed approximately 9 days of culture. Two-dose vaccination with either BNT162b2 or mRNA-1273 was given to the participants. The healthy vaccine recipients, who had no prior SARS-CoV-2 infection, showed negative nucleocapsid antibodies. The authors replaced half the medium with IL-2 medium on days 3 and 7. The chain joins TRBV9 to TRBJ1-1; D ambiguous. Here the sequenced sample was CD4+ T cells from PBMCs cultured with HCoV-OC43 spike peptides, taken after COVID-19 vaccination. Subset in this sample: HCoV-OC43 spike overlapping peptide pool stimulation. The clonotype comes from a human donor who received a COVID-19 vaccine. CDR3 residues: CASSPEGRTEAFF. The DNA of the CDR3 is TGTGCCAGCAGCCCCGAGGGCCGCACTGAAGCTTTCTTT. Using reference TRBV9 and TRBJ1-1 for the parts outside the CDR3, the full variable domain is DSGVTQTPKHLITATGQRVTLRCSPRSGDLSVYWYQQSLDQGLQFLIQYYNGEERAKGNILERFSAQQFPDLHSELNLSSLELGDSALYFCASSPEGRTEAFFGQGTRLTVV.